This T cell receptor beta chain was found in a study of blood T cell repertoires in COVID-19. Study-level background: Donors in the United States, Italy and Spain gave samples during acute or convalescent COVID-19. PBMCs, B-cell-depleted T cells, or T cells provided the cDNA or gDNA that made up the material.

The germline V gene encodes CDR1 MDHEN and CDR2 SYDVKM. The length of the CDR3 is 14 residues. The junction had 12 bases not matched to a gene; V was cut back by 6 bases and J by 10 bases. Authors' methods: How many nucleated cells were present was estimated from reference gene primer amplification. The method was immunoSEQ multiplex PCR; TCRdb's version includes in-frame clones alone and lacks a portion of them. The V and J calls and clone size are taken from that table; D and trimming were inferred from the DNA. Here the sample spans about 86,000 clones, over 80% being singletons. The source is a man aged 50 or older with acute or convalescent COVID-19. Material for sequencing was peripheral blood. The J gene is TRBJ2-1, the V gene TRBV28; 7 bases are shared with TRBD2. CDR3 loop: CASSPGTMKDEQFF. The CDR3 DNA is TGTGCCAGCAGCCCGGGGACTATGAAGGACGAGCAGTTCTTC.